The following is a TCR beta chain sequence with its context. The germline and genes are mouse ones. The read gets to within 1 residue of the CDR3 end, and the germline J gene fills in the rest. This record comes from a study of tissue T cells after allogeneic stem cell transplantation. Deletions cut 5 bases from V and 2 bases from J, with 11 bases between. This CDR3 is 14 amino acids long. CDR1 and CDR2 (germline): SNHLY, FYNGKV (reference sequence). Time point noted: mouse harvest day 7 after allogeneic transplant. The graft held 10^6 splenic CD5+ T cells and 10^7 T-cell-depleted bone marrow cells. B6 (H2b) cells into BALB/c (H2d) mice; tissues taken at day 7 or 14. The data were produced by immunoSEQ multiplex PCR, yet TCRdb's version contains in-frame clones alone and is incomplete. The table shows roughly 8,100 clones, with 50% occurring only once.

The source of this sequence is a female BALB/c mouse given C57BL/6 T cells with graft-versus-host disease after an allogeneic hematopoietic cell transplant. J is TRBJ2-5 and V is TRBV3; D unclear. Sequenced input: lymph node tissue. The CDR3 bases that were read are TGTGCCAGCAGCCCCCGGGCGAGCCAAGACACCCAGTAC. Amino acids: CASSPRASQDTQY. The whole CDR3 protein reads CASSPRASQDTQYF.